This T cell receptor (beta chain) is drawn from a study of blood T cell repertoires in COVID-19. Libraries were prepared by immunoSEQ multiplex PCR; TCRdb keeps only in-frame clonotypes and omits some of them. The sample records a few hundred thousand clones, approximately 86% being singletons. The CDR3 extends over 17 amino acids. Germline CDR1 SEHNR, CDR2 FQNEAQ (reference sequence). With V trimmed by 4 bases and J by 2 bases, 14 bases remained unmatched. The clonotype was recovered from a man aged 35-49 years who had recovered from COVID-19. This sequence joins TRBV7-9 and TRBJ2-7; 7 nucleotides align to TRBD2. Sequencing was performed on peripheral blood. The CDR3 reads CASSSPQWAGDPYEQYF. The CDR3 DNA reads TGTGCCAGCAGCTCTCCGCAATGGGCGGGAGACCCCTACGAGCAGTACTTC.